Each of the 24 T cell receptor beta chains below was sequenced from the same sample in a study of Graves' ophthalmopathy and Graves' hyperthyroidism. Using RNA transcripts, the TCR beta CDR3 regions were amplified. After a first-round RT-PCR with HTBI primers, a second-round multiplex PCR was run. One entry per CDR3 protein results from TCRdb running MiXCR on the multiplex PCR reads. Among approximately 380,000 distinct CDR3 sequences, approximately 21% were seen once, and the ten largest hold 2.5% to 3.5%. Sequencing was carried out using peripheral blood. These receptors were taken from a woman between 18 and 29 years old with stable Graves' hyperthyroidism.

This clonotype was detected many times. The V gene is TRBV30, the J gene TRBJ2-7, with 8 positions matching TRBD2. The CDR3 has 15 residues. Unmatched junction bases numbered 13, after V lost 6 bases and J lost 3 bases. Per the germline V gene, CDR1 is GTSNPN and CDR2 is SVGIG (reference sequence). CDR3 in DNA: TGTGCCTGCCCCCTCGGGGTAGCGGGAAACTACGAGCAGTACTTC. This sequence encodes CACPLGVAGNYEQYF.

This clonotype showed up many times. The gene calls are TRBV7-2 and TRBJ1-2; D might be TRBD1 (6 bases). The CDR3 is 16 amino acids. The V end lost 5 bases, the J end lost 6 bases, and 22 bases lay between the germline ends. CDR1 and CDR2 from the germline V gene are SGHTA and FQGNSA. In DNA form, the CDR3 reads TGTGCCAGCAGCCCAAACAGGGACATAATGTGGGATGGCTACACCTTC. Amino acid sequence: CASSPNRDIMWDGYTF.

This clonotype was picked up many times. This chain links TRBV15 with TRBJ1-1, with 7 bases aligning to TRBD1. CDR3 length equals 16 residues. The germline CDR1 and CDR2 sequences are LNHNV and YYDKDF (reference sequence). V lost 4 bases, J lost 3 bases, and 11 bases stayed unmatched. CDR3 DNA sequence: TGTGCCACCAGCACCGGGGAGGGGGCGCTTGACACTGAAGCTTTCTTT. It specifies CATSTGEGALDTEAFF.

A few counts support this clonotype. The genes are TRBV12-3 or TRBV12-4 and TRBJ1-5; perhaps TRBD1 as D (5 bases). V was shortened by 4 bases and J by 8 bases, with 9 bases between the two germline ends. This CDR3 region has 12 residues. This CDR3 reads CASSSGSEPQHF. CDR3 DNA: TGTGCCAGCAGTTCAGGGTCCGAGCCCCAGCATTTT.

J is TRBJ2-5 and V is TRBV12-3 or TRBV12-4; no clear D gene. Trimming shortened V by 6 bases and J by 2 bases, and 10 bases separated the two germline ends. The CDR3 is 13 amino acids. The CDR3 coding sequence is TGTGCCAGCAGCAACGGGTCACAAGAGACCCAGTACTTC. It codes for CASSNGSQETQYF.

This clonotype came up a few times. Relative to the germline gene, one junction end is altered; a read error may explain this. In nucleotides, the CDR3 is TGCAGTGCTAGAGTATTGCCAAACATTAAGTACTTC. It codes for CSARVLPNIKYF. The chain combines TRBV20-1 with TRBJ2-4, with unresolved D. The CDR3 runs to 12 residues. Germline V gives CDR1 DFQATT, CDR2 SNEGSKA (reference sequence).

This clonotype was detected ten times or more. The chain has TRBV10-3 and TRBJ2-2; D is undetermined. Trimming stripped 8 bases from V and 5 bases from J, with 15 bases between. Germline CDR1 reads ENHRY; CDR2 reads SYGVKD. The CDR3 has 14 amino acids. The DNA of the CDR3 is TGTGCCATCGGAACCAGGAGTGAAACCGGGGAGCTGTTTTTT. As protein: CAIGTRSETGELFF.

Worth noting for this clonotype: This may arise from a read error, as a much more abundant clone is one base away. This chain uses TRBV30 with TRBJ1-1; D ambiguous. There are 16 residues in the CDR3. Germline V lookup: CDR1 GTSNPN, CDR2 SVGIG (reference sequence). V lost 4 bases to trimming and J lost 4 bases, with 22 bases between them. CDR3 amino acids: CAWIRPGPLWGTEAFF. CDR3 bases: TGTGCCTGGATCCGCCCCGGGCCTCTATGGGGCACTGAAGCTTTCTTT.

Concerning this clonotype itself: A much larger clone differs by one base, so this may be a read error. As the CDR3 is not closed by the conserved phenylalanine or tryptophan, this likely results from a read error. This chain uses TRBV2 with TRBJ2-3; no definite D call. This CDR3 comprises 13 residues. V was cut by 2 bases and J by 7 bases, with 10 bases left in between. Per the germline V gene, CDR1 is SNHLY and CDR2 is FYNNEI. The CDR3 bases are TGTGCCAGCAGTGAATATAGCTCAAATACGCAGTATGTT. This encodes CASSEYSSNTQYV.

Ten or more counts support this clonotype. This chain connects TRBV20-1 to TRBJ2-5; 9 bases line up with TRBD1. V lost 7 bases and J lost 3; bases outside the gene matches: 0. Germline CDR1 reads DFQATT; CDR2 reads SNEGSKA (reference sequence). The CDR3 has 11 amino acids. The CDR3 spells CSGQGEETQYF. The CDR3, as DNA: TGCAGTGGACAGGGGGAAGAGACCCAGTACTTC.

This clonotype was seen at least ten times. The genes are TRBV6-1 and TRBJ2-2, with a tentative D call TRBD2 (6 bases). The V and J ends lost 6 bases and 6 bases respectively, with 11 bases between them. Germline loops: CDR1 MNHNS, CDR2 SASEGT. The length of the CDR3 is 13 residues. CDR3 DNA: TGTGCCAGCAGCCCTCGACTAGCCGGGGAGCTGTTTTTT. The encoded protein is CASSPRLAGELFF.

This clonotype was seen many times. The J gene is TRBJ2-7, the V gene TRBV19, with 9 bases aligning to TRBD2. V was pared by 5 bases and J by 7 bases, with 18 bases of the junction left unmatched. Germline lookup yields CDR1 LNHDA and CDR2 SQIVND (reference sequence). The CDR3 runs 17 residues. The CDR3 is CASSPSLGGLAGLEQYF. CDR3 DNA sequence: TGTGCCAGTAGTCCATCCCTCGGTGGTCTAGCGGGGTTAGAGCAGTACTTC.

This clonotype was recorded at least ten times. The rearrangement links TRBV25-1 to TRBJ2-7, with 9 nucleotides matching TRBD1. With 2 bases clipped from V and 4 bases from J, the junction kept 3 bases outside the gene matches. Germline V gene lookup returns CDR1 MGHDK and CDR2 SYGVNS. CDR3 length: 14 residues. The CDR3 nucleotides read TGTGCCAGCAGTGAACCGGGACAGGGTTACGAGCAGTACTTC. Translating gives CASSEPGQGYEQYF.

This clonotype has a count of ten or more. The chain couples TRBV7-2 to TRBJ2-3; D might be TRBD1 (6 bases). CDR1 and CDR2 from the germline V gene are SGHTA and FQGNSA. Trimming removed 3 bases at V and 0 bases at J, with 7 bases between. The CDR3 spans 14 residues. CDR3 region: CASSLDRSTDTQYF. As DNA, the CDR3 is TGTGCCAGCAGCTTGGACAGAAGCACAGATACGCAGTATTTT.

CDR3 in DNA: TGTGCCAGCAGTGAAGCAAGGAAACGCTATGGCTACACCTTC. Encoded protein: CASSEARKRYGYTF. The V call is TRBV12-3 or TRBV12-4, the J call TRBJ1-2; D remains ambiguous. V shed 5 bases and J shed 4 bases, with 14 bases lying between them. This CDR3 comprises 14 residues.

V usage is TRBV5-4 and J usage is TRBJ2-3; 9 bases are shared with TRBD2. Germline values: CDR1 SGHNT, CDR2 YYREEE (reference sequence). This CDR3 region has 18 residues. Trimming cost V 2 bases and J 0 bases; bases outside gene matches: 10. CDR3 amino acids: CASSFPSGTLPSTDTQYF. Written as DNA, the CDR3 is TGTGCCAGCAGCTTTCCTAGCGGGACCCTTCCTAGCACAGATACGCAGTATTTT.

Many counts were recorded for this clonotype. The rearrangement links TRBV10-2 to TRBJ1-1; 10 nucleotides match TRBD1. This CDR3 comprises 11 residues. In germline, CDR1 is WSHSY, CDR2 SAAADI. With 6 bases clipped from V and 12 bases from J, the junction kept 4 bases outside the gene matches. This CDR3 reads CASSPGQGTFF. CDR3 DNA: TGCGCCAGCAGCCCGGGACAGGGGACTTTCTTT.

This clonotype was observed many times. This chain links TRBV18 with TRBJ2-5; D is undetermined. Germline V lookup: CDR1 KGHSH, CDR2 LQKENI. Between the trimmed V and J ends, which lost 3 bases and 5 bases, there was a span of 10 bases. The CDR3 contains 13 residues. The CDR3 is CASSPVAVETQYF. CDR3 coding DNA: TGTGCCAGCTCACCCGTGGCGGTCGAGACCCAGTACTTC. Full variable domain (remainder filled in from reference TRBV18 and TRBJ2-5): NAGVMQNPRHLVRRRGQEARLRCSPMKGHSHVYWYRQLPEEGLKFMVYLQKENIIDESGMPKERFSAEFPKEGPSILRIQQVVRGDSAAYFCASSPVAVETQYFGPGTRLLVL.

There are many counts of this clonotype. The V and J genes are TRBV5-4 and TRBJ2-5; 8 bases fit TRBD1. The CDR3 loop spans 13 amino acids. Germline values: CDR1 SGHNT, CDR2 YYREEE (reference sequence). The V gene end was trimmed by 2 bases and the J gene end by 4 bases; junction bases not matched to a gene: 1. CDR3 amino acids: CASSFDRGETQYF. CDR3 bases: TGTGCCAGCAGCTTTGACAGGGGAGAGACCCAGTACTTC.

Remarks on this clonotype: This may come from a read error, since a much larger clone is one base off. This likely comes from a read error, as the CDR3 has no conserved phenylalanine or tryptophan at its end. This chain links TRBV5-5 with TRBJ1-1; TRBD1 is a possible D gene (6 bases). V was trimmed by 5 bases and J by 4 bases, leaving 15 bases between them. The CDR3 totals 14 residues. Per germline, CDR1 SGHKS and CDR2 YYEKEE (reference sequence). CDR3 bases: TGTGCCAGCAGTTTCCGGGGGCTGGGCACTGAAGCTTTCGTT. It codes for CASSFRGLGTEAFV.

The chain employs TRBV29-1 and TRBJ2-7, with a tentative D call TRBD1 (6 bases). The CDR3 loop spans 14 amino acids. Per the germline V gene, CDR1 is SQVTM and CDR2 is ANQGSEA. V was trimmed by 6 bases and J by 2 bases, leaving 17 bases between them. The CDR3 sequence is CSVAGQIETYEQYF. CDR3 coding DNA: TGCAGCGTAGCCGGACAGATAGAAACCTACGAGCAGTACTTC.

In this sample, this clonotype turned up many times. The chain couples TRBV9 to TRBJ2-2, with a weak D call TRBD1 (6 bases). V was cut by 6 bases and J by 4 bases, with 16 bases left in between. In germline, CDR1 is SGDLS, CDR2 YYNGEE. The CDR3 is 15 residues long. CDR3 protein: CASTRQGYGTGELFF. The DNA for the CDR3 is TGTGCCAGCACCCGCCAGGGGTATGGCACCGGGGAGCTGTTTTTT.

In this sample, this clonotype turned up many times. V gene TRBV12-3 or TRBV12-4 combines with J gene TRBJ2-5, with a weak D call TRBD2 (6 bases). This CDR3 region has 14 residues. Trimming shortened V by 1 base and J by 5 bases, and 11 bases separated the two germline ends. The CDR3 coding sequence is TGTGCCAGCAGTTTAGTCGGGGGAGACGAGACCCAGTACTTC. Residues: CASSLVGGDETQYF.

Comment on this clonotype: A much larger clone lies one base from this, so it may be a read error. Here the CDR3 omits its conserved ending phenylalanine or tryptophan, so a read error is the likely source. The chain links TRBV3-1 to TRBJ1-2; D uncertain. The CDR3 has 13 amino acids. Trimming removed 0 bases at V and 5 bases at J, with 7 bases between. Germline lookup yields CDR1 LGHDT and CDR2 YNNKEL (reference sequence). This CDR3 reads CASSQERVYGYTY. In DNA, the CDR3 is TGTGCCAGCAGCCAAGAACGAGTGTATGGCTACACCTAC.